This section outlines one TCR beta chain sequence together with its context. Its target is unknown. This entry comes from a study of cytomegalovirus exposure and HLA in healthy donors. Study results and limitations: More than 150 TCR beta chains were listed as cytomegalovirus-associated. Most TCR sequences were rare, but some public TCRs occurred in many donors.

The PCR contained 60 Vbeta and 13 Jbeta primers. Sequencing used immunoSEQ multiplex PCR; TCRdb keeps in-frame clones, though not all of them. The data hold about 200,000 clones, with approximately 85% observed a single time. V dropped 2 bases and J dropped 2; count of bases not matched to a gene: 2. The V gene's germline CDR1 is SGHTA and CDR2 FQGNSA. The CDR3 is 15 residues long. The V and J genes are TRBV7-2 and TRBJ1-5, with 8 bases that match TRBD1. Sequencing input: PBMCs. The TCR originated in a woman aged 50 to 60 in good health and CMV-seronegative. CDR3 amino acids: CASSLWGQGNQPQHF. CDR3 in DNA: TGTGCCAGCAGCTTATGGGGACAGGGCAATCAGCCCCAGCATTTT.